This TCR beta chain stems from a study of OX40 agonist ivuxolimab in advanced cancers. Profiled with immunoSEQ multiplex PCR; TCRdb holds only in-frame clones, not every one. The sample shows more than 80,000 clones, around 87% of them seen only once. V shed 2 bases and J shed 5 bases, with 9 bases lying between them. The germline CDR1 and CDR2 sequences are MNHNY and SVGAGI (reference sequence). This CDR3 has 14 amino acids. The chain carries TRBV6-6 and TRBJ1-4; unclear D gene. The clonotype comes from an adult with an advanced solid tumor such as melanoma, head and neck, liver or kidney cancer. This specimen was CD4+ or CD8+ T cells sorted from blood, taken in a trial of the OX40 agonist ivuxolimab. DNA of the CDR3: TGTGCCAGCAGTTACGGGGTAGGAAATGAAAAACTGTTTTTT. Translated: CASSYGVGNEKLFF.